Listed below are T cell receptor beta chains from one sample, sequenced in a study of technical replicates of blood from several donors. Produced via immunoSEQ multiplex PCR; TCRdb's table is partial and in-frame only. Of approximately 88,000 clones listed, around 94% are singletons. The sequencing sample was made of T cells isolated from PBMCs. These receptors all come from a human donor in good health. The CDR3 runs from the conserved cysteine through the conserved F or W. The order of the fields is V gene, J gene, clone size, D gene, CDR3 DNA, CDR3 protein. D genes are given only for firm matches. Not every row has a clone size; where given, it reads once, few, many or a size class.

v_gene: TRBV7-2
j_gene: TRBJ2-4
abundance: NA
d_gene: NA
CDR3nt: TGTGCCAGCAGCTGGGTAGGCGGAGCTCTAGCCAAAAACATTCAGTACTTC
CDR3aa: CASSWVGGALAKNIQYF

v_gene: TRBV5-6
j_gene: TRBJ1-5
abundance: NA
d_gene: NA
CDR3nt: TGTGCCAGCAGCTTGGGTGGCAGTTTTTATAGCAATCAGCCCCAGCATTTT
CDR3aa: CASSLGGSFYSNQPQHF

v_gene: TRBV7-9
j_gene: TRBJ2-7
abundance: NA
d_gene: TRBD2
CDR3nt: TGTGCCAGCAGCTCCGAACTAGCGGGGGGGTGGGAGCAGTACTTC
CDR3aa: CASSSELAGGWEQYF

v_gene: TRBV5-7
j_gene: TRBJ2-5
abundance: NA
d_gene: NA
CDR3nt: TGTGCCAGCAGCTTGGGGACATGGACCGTCGGGACCCAGTACTTC
CDR3aa: CASSLGTWTVGTQYF

v_gene: TRBV7-3
j_gene: TRBJ1-1
abundance: NA
d_gene: NA
CDR3nt: TGTGCCAGCAGCTCCCGCGGCCTTGGCACTGAAGCTTTCTTT
CDR3aa: CASSSRGLGTEAFF

v_gene: TRBV5-1
j_gene: TRBJ2-5
abundance: NA
d_gene: NA
CDR3nt: TGCGCCAGCAGCCCGCGGGGAACCCAAGAGACCCAGTACTTC
CDR3aa: CASSPRGTQETQYF

v_gene: TRBV5-1
j_gene: TRBJ1-3
abundance: NA
d_gene: NA
CDR3nt: TGCGCCAGCAGCTTGGGGACAGTCGGAAACACCATATATTTT
CDR3aa: CASSLGTVGNTIYF

v_gene: TRBV15
j_gene: TRBJ1-1
abundance: NA
d_gene: NA
CDR3nt: TGTGCCACCAGCAGAGTAGAGGGATTGAACACTGAAGCTTTCTTT
CDR3aa: CATSRVEGLNTEAFF

v_gene: TRBV7-3
j_gene: TRBJ2-7
abundance: NA
d_gene: TRBD1
CDR3nt: TGTGCCAGCAGCTTAGGGACAGGAACCTACGAGCAGTACTTC
CDR3aa: CASSLGTGTYEQYF

v_gene: TRBV19
j_gene: TRBJ2-1
abundance: NA
d_gene: NA
CDR3nt: TGTGCCACCGAGGCCGGCAATGAGCAGTTCTTC
CDR3aa: CATEAGNEQFF

v_gene: TRBV7-2
j_gene: TRBJ2-7
abundance: NA
d_gene: TRBD1
CDR3nt: TGTGCCAGCAGCTCCCCGGGACAGTCATCTTACGAGCAGTACTTC
CDR3aa: CASSSPGQSSYEQYF

v_gene: TRBV28
j_gene: TRBJ2-1
abundance: NA
d_gene: TRBD2
CDR3nt: TGTGCCAGCAGCCGAAGGACTAGCGGGGGGTCCGTGGGGCAGTTCTTC
CDR3aa: CASSRRTSGGSVGQFF

v_gene: TRBV10-1
j_gene: TRBJ1-1
abundance: NA
d_gene: TRBD1
CDR3nt: TGCGCCAGCAGTGAGTCCAGGGGGCAGGGGTCTGAAGCTTTCTTT
CDR3aa: CASSESRGQGSEAFF

v_gene: TRBV6-5
j_gene: TRBJ1-3
abundance: once
d_gene: NA
CDR3nt: TGTGCCAGCAGTTACTCTGGCAGTAGAAACACCATATATTTT
CDR3aa: CASSYSGSRNTIYF

v_gene: TRBV6-5
j_gene: TRBJ1-5
abundance: NA
d_gene: NA
CDR3nt: TGTGCCAGTAACGCAGGGGATAGCAATCAGCCCCAGCATTTT
CDR3aa: CASNAGDSNQPQHF

v_gene: TRBV2
j_gene: TRBJ1-1
abundance: NA
d_gene: TRBD1
CDR3nt: TGTGCCAGCAGGGACAGGGTGGGGACTGAAGCTTTCTTT
CDR3aa: CASRDRVGTEAFF

v_gene: TRBV4-1
j_gene: TRBJ2-3
abundance: NA
d_gene: NA
CDR3nt: TGCGCCAGCAGCCCAACCACAATCTCAGGCTCCACAGATACGCAGTATTTT
CDR3aa: CASSPTTISGSTDTQYF

v_gene: TRBV27
j_gene: TRBJ2-7
abundance: NA
d_gene: TRBD2
CDR3nt: TGTGCCAGCAGTTTAACTAGCGGAAGAAACGAGCAGTACTTC
CDR3aa: CASSLTSGRNEQYF

v_gene: TRBV6-5
j_gene: TRBJ1-4
abundance: NA
d_gene: NA
CDR3nt: TGTGCCAGCTCCGGTTATAATGAAAAACTGTTTTTT
CDR3aa: CASSGYNEKLFF

v_gene: TRBV2
j_gene: TRBJ2-3
abundance: once
d_gene: TRBD2
CDR3nt: TGTGCCACCTCCTCTAGCGGGGGTCATCGAAGGGCGCAGTATTTT
CDR3aa: CATSSSGGHRRAQYF

v_gene: TRBV11-3
j_gene: TRBJ2-3
abundance: NA
d_gene: NA
CDR3nt: TGTGCCAGCAGCACGGTCACAGATACGCAGTATTTT
CDR3aa: CASSTVTDTQYF

v_gene: TRBV5-1
j_gene: TRBJ2-3
abundance: NA
d_gene: TRBD2
CDR3nt: TGCGCCAGCAGAAAACTAGCGGGCTTCACAGATACGCAGTATTTT
CDR3aa: CASRKLAGFTDTQYF

v_gene: TRBV28
j_gene: TRBJ2-7
abundance: once
d_gene: NA
CDR3nt: TGTGCCAGCAGTAAGGGGGTGGGGGTCTACGAGCAGTACTTC
CDR3aa: CASSKGVGVYEQYF

v_gene: TRBV7-2
j_gene: TRBJ1-4
abundance: once
d_gene: NA
CDR3nt: TGTGCCAGCAGCTTACCGGGACACCTATATGAAAAACTGTTTTTT
CDR3aa: CASSLPGHLYEKLFF

v_gene: TRBV29-1
j_gene: TRBJ1-1
abundance: NA
d_gene: TRBD1
CDR3nt: TGCAGCGGAGACAGGGGTAGTACTGAAGCTTTCTTT
CDR3aa: CSGDRGSTEAFF

v_gene: TRBV6-5
j_gene: TRBJ2-7
abundance: NA
d_gene: TRBD1
CDR3nt: TGTGCCAGCAGTTTGTCCGAAACAGGGGACGAGCAGTACTTC
CDR3aa: CASSLSETGDEQYF

v_gene: TRBV28
j_gene: TRBJ2-3
abundance: NA
d_gene: TRBD1
CDR3nt: TGTGCCAGCAGTATCCAGACAGGGTTGATGGGAGCAGATACGCAGTATTTT
CDR3aa: CASSIQTGLMGADTQYF

v_gene: TRBV6-5
j_gene: TRBJ2-2
abundance: NA
d_gene: NA
CDR3nt: TGTGCCAGCAGGCGGAGGCAGGCGAACACCGGGGAGCTGTTTTTT
CDR3aa: CASRRRQANTGELFF

v_gene: TRBV5-1
j_gene: TRBJ2-1
abundance: NA
d_gene: TRBD2
CDR3nt: TGCGCCAGCAGACCCTTAGCGGGGAGCTCCTACAATGAGCAGTTCTTC
CDR3aa: CASRPLAGSSYNEQFF

v_gene: TRBV19
j_gene: TRBJ2-5
abundance: NA
d_gene: TRBD1
CDR3nt: TGTGCCAGTAGTCGTTTTTCGGACAGGGTGCAAGAGACCCAGTACTTC
CDR3aa: CASSRFSDRVQETQYF

v_gene: TRBV6-5
j_gene: TRBJ2-3
abundance: NA
d_gene: NA
CDR3nt: TGTGCCAGCAGTCTGGACTACTCCACAGATACGCAGTATTTT
CDR3aa: CASSLDYSTDTQYF

v_gene: TRBV19
j_gene: TRBJ2-7
abundance: NA
d_gene: TRBD1
CDR3nt: TGTGCCAGTAGCCATGGGACAGGGGGCTACGAGCAGTACTTC
CDR3aa: CASSHGTGGYEQYF

v_gene: TRBV9
j_gene: TRBJ1-5
abundance: NA
d_gene: NA
CDR3nt: TGTGCCAGCAGCGTAGGACGGGGTCTTGACAATCAGCCCCAGCATTTT
CDR3aa: CASSVGRGLDNQPQHF

v_gene: TRBV10-1
j_gene: TRBJ2-7
abundance: NA
d_gene: NA
CDR3nt: TGCGCCAGCAGTGAAACAAGCTACGAGCAGTACTTC
CDR3aa: CASSETSYEQYF

v_gene: TRBV5-1
j_gene: TRBJ2-7
abundance: NA
d_gene: NA
CDR3nt: TGCGCCAGCAGAGGGGACTCCTACGAGCAGTACTTC
CDR3aa: CASRGDSYEQYF

v_gene: TRBV7-9
j_gene: TRBJ2-3
abundance: NA
d_gene: TRBD2
CDR3nt: TGTGCCAGCATGGAGGCGGGAGGCACAGATACGCAGTATTTT
CDR3aa: CASMEAGGTDTQYF

v_gene: TRBV6-5
j_gene: TRBJ2-1
abundance: NA
d_gene: TRBD2
CDR3nt: TGTGCCAGCGGGGGGGTTTCTTACGAGCAGTTCTTC
CDR3aa: CASGGVSYEQFF

v_gene: TRBV28
j_gene: TRBJ1-1
abundance: NA
d_gene: NA
CDR3nt: TGTGCCAGCAGTTCGCATTTACAGGGAAGGCCTGAAGCTTTCTTT
CDR3aa: CASSSHLQGRPEAFF

v_gene: TRBV5-1
j_gene: TRBJ2-7
abundance: once
d_gene: TRBD1
CDR3nt: TGCGCCAGCAGCCCCCTTGGACAGGGCGGCGAGCAGTACTTC
CDR3aa: CASSPLGQGGEQYF

v_gene: TRBV4-1
j_gene: TRBJ2-1
abundance: NA
d_gene: TRBD2
CDR3nt: TGCGCCAGCAGCCCCCGGAGACTAGCGGGATACAATGAGCAGTTCTTC
CDR3aa: CASSPRRLAGYNEQFF